Below are 11 T cell receptor beta chains sequenced from a single sample in a study of blood T cell repertoires in COVID-19. TCRdb keeps only in-frame clones here, not all; method: immunoSEQ multiplex PCR. Altogether 200,000 to 250,000 clones are present, roughly 82% being singletons, with the ten largest covering 9.7%. Material: peripheral blood. These receptors were obtained from a man in his forties or fifties with active or convalescent COVID-19.

The chain couples TRBV15 to TRBJ1-1; D is possibly TRBD1 (5 bases). Trimming pared 4 bases from V and 0 bases from J, leaving 15 bases between. CDR3 length: 16 amino acids. From germline, CDR1 is LNHNV and CDR2 YYDKDF (reference sequence). The CDR3 DNA is TGTGCCACCAGCACTGGGGCCCAAGGTATGAACACTGAAGCTTTCTTT. Its protein is CATSTGAQGMNTEAFF.

The CDR3 is CASSLGAGGYNEQFF. CDR3 sequence (DNA): TGTGCCAGCAGCTTAGGCGCAGGGGGCTACAATGAGCAGTTCTTC. V gene TRBV11-2 combines with J gene TRBJ2-1; 7 bases fit TRBD1. The CDR3 sequence is 15 residues long. The V segment lost 1 base and the J segment 3 bases; nucleotides outside the gene matches: 3. Germline V gene data show CDR1 as SGHAT and CDR2 as FQNNGV.

The chain employs TRBV19 and TRBJ2-7; TRBD2 matches at 10 bases. The germline CDR1 and CDR2 sequences are LNHDA and SQIVND (reference sequence). V was clipped by 6 bases and J by 4 bases; unmatched bases: 9. The length of the CDR3 is 15 residues. CDR3 sequence: CASSSIAGGRYEQYF. CDR3 nucleotide sequence: TGTGCCAGTAGCTCAATAGCGGGAGGTCGATACGAGCAGTACTTC.

There are a few counts of this clone. This chain uses TRBV2 with TRBJ1-2; weak D call: TRBD1 (6 bases). Germline lookup yields CDR1 SNHLY and CDR2 FYNNEI. The CDR3 is 12 residues long. Trimming cost V 6 bases and J 8 bases, with 13 bases left between them. The CDR3 here is CASRPTGIGYTF. Here the CDR3 DNA reads TGTGCCAGCAGACCAACAGGGATCGGCTACACCTTC.

The gene calls are TRBV3-1 (or the pseudogene TRBV3-2) and TRBJ2-1; TRBD2 agrees at 7 bases. The CDR3 covers 13 residues. Germline values: CDR1 LGHDT, CDR2 YNNKEL (reference sequence). The V gene end was trimmed by 7 bases and the J gene end by 6 bases; junction bases not matched to a gene: 6. The CDR3 nucleotides are TGTGCCAGCAACGGACTAGTAGGCAATGAGCAGTTCTTC. Translating it yields CASNGLVGNEQFF.

This chain uses TRBV7-9 with TRBJ1-2; D call uncertain. CDR3 length: 13 amino acids. In germline, CDR1 is SEHNR, CDR2 FQNEAQ (reference sequence). V was cut by 1 base and J by 13 bases, with 16 bases left in between. CDR3 loop: CASSLGERVISTF. CDR3 bases: TGTGCCAGCAGCTTAGGAGAGCGGGTGATCTCCACCTTC.

The gene calls are TRBV18 and TRBJ2-5; D possibly corresponds to TRBD2 (6 bases). The CDR3 has 12 amino acids. Germline V lookup: CDR1 KGHSH, CDR2 LQKENI. CDR3: CASGLKEETQYF. CDR3 DNA sequence: TGTGCAAGCGGACTAAAGGAAGAGACCCAGTACTTC.

The V call is TRBV24-1, the J call TRBJ2-7; TRBD1 matches at 9 bases. V trimming: 5 bases; J trimming: 2 bases; junction bases outside the gene matches: 6. Germline V gene lookup returns CDR1 KGHDR and CDR2 SFDVKD. The CDR3 is made up of 15 amino acids. CDR3 nucleotides: TGTGCCACCAGTGCCGGAACAGGGGGCCCCTACGAGCAGTACTTC. It yields the protein CATSAGTGGPYEQYF.

The rearrangement uses TRBV28 and TRBJ1-4; perhaps TRBD1 as D (5 bases). The CDR3 is 19 residues long. The V gene lost 3 bases and the J gene lost 2 bases, with 22 bases spanning the gap. CDR1 and CDR2 (germline): MDHEN, SYDVKM. Here the CDR3 reads CASSFPGISLPVTNEKLFF. As DNA, the CDR3 is TGTGCCAGCAGTTTTCCAGGGATCTCGTTGCCTGTGACTAATGAAAAACTGTTTTTT.

This clone has only a few counts. The rearrangement joins TRBV5-4 to TRBJ2-7; 8 bases are shared with TRBD2. This CDR3 spans 15 amino acids. The germline gives CDR1 SGHNT, CDR2 YYREEE (reference sequence). With V trimmed by 1 base and J by 5 bases, 8 bases remained unmatched. In nucleotides, the CDR3 is TGTGCCAGCAGCTTGCAGGGACTAGGAGGAGACGAGCAGTACTTC. Amino acids: CASSLQGLGGDEQYF.

J is TRBJ2-1 and V is TRBV2; D is possibly TRBD2 (5 bases). Trimming stripped 6 bases from V and 7 bases from J, with 13 bases between. CDR3 size: 13 residues. CDR1 is SNHLY and CDR2 is FYNNEI in the germline V gene. The CDR3 coding sequence is TGTGCCAGCAGAGGTTATCGGGGTAATGAGCAGTTCTTC. Protein product: CASRGYRGNEQFF.